The entry below describes one TCR beta chain. This entry comes from a study of shared clonotypes between healthy human individuals. Across several immunoSEQ plates, the genomic DNA of each subset was split evenly. TCRdb's copy holds only in-frame clones and misses some; the assay was immunoSEQ multiplex PCR. The data show nearly 1 million clones, more than 75% seen once. V lost 5 bases and J lost 1; bases outside the gene matches: 9. The CDR3 consists of 16 residues. The germline gives CDR1 SGHTA, CDR2 FQGNSA. Each of the donors was a healthy adult who was HIV-negative and had not had a recent acute infection or vaccination.

This TCR came from a man younger than 35 in good health. Sequencing input: memory CD4+ T cells sorted from blood. Subset in this sample: CD45RA-negative fraction. The chain employs TRBV7-2 and TRBJ2-3; 7 bases map to TRBD1. The CDR3, as DNA: TGTGCCAGCAGCCAACAAAGGGGGCCCCGCACAGATACGCAGTATTTT. This gives the protein CASSQQRGPRTDTQYF. Based on the CDR3 plus reference TRBV7-2 and TRBJ2-3, the full variable domain is GAGVSQSPSNKVTEKGKDVELRCDPISGHTALYWYRQSLGQGLEFLIYFQGNSAPDKSGLPSDRFSAERTGGSVSTLTIQRTQQEDSAVYLCASSQQRGPRTDTQYFGPGTRLTVL.